The 2 T cell receptor beta chains in this list originate from one sample, sequenced in a study of T cell responses to AZD1222 COVID-19 vaccine. Some clones are missing from TCRdb's copy, which holds only in-frame ones; the method was immunoSEQ multiplex PCR. The sample records around 88,000 clones, just under 90% being singletons. Source: peripheral blood, taken on day 0 of MenACWY control vaccination. The origin of the receptors is an adult in good health.

The chain links TRBV5-4 to TRBJ1-1; D remains unclear. Germline V lookup: CDR1 SGHNT, CDR2 YYREEE (reference sequence). V shed 1 base and J shed 11 bases, with 15 bases lying between them. The CDR3 is 13 residues long. The CDR3 DNA reads as TGTGCCAGCAGCTTGAGCGGAAGCGATATGGCTTTCTTT. Translating it yields CASSLSGSDMAFF.

The V and J genes are TRBV6-5 and TRBJ2-1; D could derive from TRBD1 or TRBD2 (5 bases each). CDR3 size: 14 residues. Trimming took off 2 bases at V and 4 bases at J, with 9 bases between the two ends. Germline CDR1 reads MNHEY; CDR2 reads SVGAGI. The CDR3 spells CASSYGGEYNEQFF. The CDR3 DNA is TGTGCCAGCAGTTACGGGGGAGAGTACAATGAGCAGTTCTTC.